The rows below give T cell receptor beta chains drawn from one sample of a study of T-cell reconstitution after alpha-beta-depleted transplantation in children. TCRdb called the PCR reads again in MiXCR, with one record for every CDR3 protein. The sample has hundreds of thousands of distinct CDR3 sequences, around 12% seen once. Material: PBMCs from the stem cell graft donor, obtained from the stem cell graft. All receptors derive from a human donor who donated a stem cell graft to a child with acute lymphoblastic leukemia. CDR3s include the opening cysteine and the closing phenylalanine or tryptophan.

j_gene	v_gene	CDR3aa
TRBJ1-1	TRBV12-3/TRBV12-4	CASSAAGRSEAFF
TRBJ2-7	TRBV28	CASSFRWNEQYF
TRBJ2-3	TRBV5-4	CASSARREGTDTQYF
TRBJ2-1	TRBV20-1	CSASASGKWNEQFF
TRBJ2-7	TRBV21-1	CASSEGTPKVAGRDLEGPYEQYF
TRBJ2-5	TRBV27	CASSLKGRIGETQYF
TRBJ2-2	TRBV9	CASRDGQGPTNTGELFF
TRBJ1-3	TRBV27	CASTSQPGQIFGNTIYF
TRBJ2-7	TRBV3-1	CASSQGQGEYEQYF
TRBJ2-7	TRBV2	CASSERRPPYEQYF
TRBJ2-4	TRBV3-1	CATGKQNIQYF
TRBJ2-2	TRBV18	CASGVETGELFF
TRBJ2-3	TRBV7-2	CASNLGAGALTDTQYF
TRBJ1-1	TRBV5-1	CASSLEIRGVNTEAFF
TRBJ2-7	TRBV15	CATSSRSSYEQYF
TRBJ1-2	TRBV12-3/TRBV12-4	CASSRSHGYTF
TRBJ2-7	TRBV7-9	CASSFIGRVYEQYF
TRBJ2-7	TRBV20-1	CSALGGGNEQYF
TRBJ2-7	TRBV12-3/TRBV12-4	CASSLAGTSGRRLIYEQYF
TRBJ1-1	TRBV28	CASSLSTGSRTEAFF
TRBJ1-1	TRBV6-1	CASRETGTWNTEAFF
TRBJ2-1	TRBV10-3	CAIRAPYNEQFF
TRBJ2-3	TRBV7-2	CASSLVHSTDTQYF
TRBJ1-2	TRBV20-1	CSANEVGYTF
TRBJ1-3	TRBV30	CAWSVKGANGNTIYF
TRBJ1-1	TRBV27	CASSLGSGGTEAFF
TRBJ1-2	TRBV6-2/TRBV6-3	CASSYSTPMKNGYTF
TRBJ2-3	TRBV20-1	CSARDRSKKREKDTQYF
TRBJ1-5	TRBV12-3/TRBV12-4	CASSLNQGNQPQHF
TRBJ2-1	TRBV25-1	CASSEFIGGSDNEQFF
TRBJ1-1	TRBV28	CASTLGTANTEAFF
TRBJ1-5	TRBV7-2	CASSLAGTGQSNQPQHF
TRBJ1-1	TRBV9	CASSPRRGVDTEAFF
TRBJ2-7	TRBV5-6	CASSRTREQYF
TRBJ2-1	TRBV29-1	CSVGGGAYEQFF
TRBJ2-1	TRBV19	CATTASGAHNEQFF
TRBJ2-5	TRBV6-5	CASSTRPGRAQETQYF
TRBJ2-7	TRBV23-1	CASSQRTGHEQYF
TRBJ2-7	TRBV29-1	CSVSQGADYEQYF
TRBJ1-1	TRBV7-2	CASSSDRWYLAEAFF
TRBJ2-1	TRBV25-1	CASNAGTSGNEQFF
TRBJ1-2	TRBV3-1	CASSQDRAIGLGYTF
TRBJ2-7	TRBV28	CASSLKGAEQYF
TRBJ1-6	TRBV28	CASSKRPPENSPLHF
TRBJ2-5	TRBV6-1	CASSGGGPSKTQYF
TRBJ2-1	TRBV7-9	CASSPGTSGGNEQFF
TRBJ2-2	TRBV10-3	CAIRGFGNTGELFF
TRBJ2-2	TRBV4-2	CASSAGIERIGELFF
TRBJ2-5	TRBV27	CASSATHYQETQYF
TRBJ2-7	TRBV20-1	CSGDRAYEQYF
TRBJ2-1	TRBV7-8	CASSLSGLAANNNEQFF
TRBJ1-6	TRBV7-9	CASSFRQGDNSPLHF
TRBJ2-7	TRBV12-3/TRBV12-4	CASSLGQGAPREAYEQYF
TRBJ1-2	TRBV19	CASSLTPYYGYTF
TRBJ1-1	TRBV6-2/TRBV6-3	CASSPDRALWRMNTEAFF
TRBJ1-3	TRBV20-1	CSALFRTGGNTIYF
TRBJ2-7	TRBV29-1	CSVALSGTGGAEQYF
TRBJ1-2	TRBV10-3	CAISETERGGYTF
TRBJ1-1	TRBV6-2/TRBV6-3	CASSYQVNTEAFF